These 4 T cell receptor beta chains came from one sample sequenced in a study of blood T cell repertoires in COVID-19. Sequencing used immunoSEQ multiplex PCR; TCRdb keeps in-frame clones, though not all of them. The sample lists some 70,000 clones, approximately 91% occurring once. Sequenced sample: peripheral blood. The receptors originated from a human donor with active COVID-19. The donor label of this sample is uncertain.

This chain joins TRBV27 and TRBJ1-4, with TRBD1 matching over 9 bases. CDR3 size: 17 residues. The germline CDR1 and CDR2 sequences are MNHEY and SMNVEV (reference sequence). The V segment lost 4 bases and the J segment 8 bases; nucleotides outside the gene matches: 14. CDR3 nucleotides: TGTGCCAGCAGTTCATCCCGCAGACAGGGGGTTGGGGAAAAACTGTTTTTT. Translated, it gives CASSSSRRQGVGEKLFF.

V and J are TRBV6-1 and TRBJ1-1, with a weak D call TRBD1 (5 bases). The CDR3 runs to 15 residues. Germline V gene lookup returns CDR1 MNHNS and CDR2 SASEGT. Trimming removed 3 bases from V and 4 bases from J, with 15 bases in between. In nucleotides, the CDR3 is TGTGCCAGCAGTGACCCAGGACACCTGGGCACTGAAGCTTTCTTT. Translation gives CASSDPGHLGTEAFF.

The V call is TRBV13, the J call TRBJ1-4; 11 bases match TRBD1. Germline trimming cut 5 bases from V and 8 bases from J; bases unmatched to any gene: 4. The V gene's germline CDR1 is PRHDT and CDR2 FYEKMQ (reference sequence). The CDR3 has 14 residues. DNA of the CDR3: TGTGCCAGCAGCCTTGGGACAGGGGGGGAAAAACTGTTTTTT. Its translation: CASSLGTGGEKLFF. The full variable domain, completed using reference TRBV13 and TRBJ1-4, is AAGVIQSPRHLIKEKRETATLKCYPIPRHDTVYWYQQGPGQDPQFLISFYEKMQSDKGSIPDRFSAQQFSDYHSELNMSSLELGDSALYFCASSLGTGGEKLFFGSGTQLSVL.

The CDR3 region has the DNA TGTGCCAGCAGCCCGGGATGTCAATACGAGCAGTACTTC. It yields the protein CASSPGCQYEQYF. The chain is built from TRBV21-1 and TRBJ2-7; the table assigns TRBD2, which was not confirmed against the DNA. TRBV21-1 is described as a pseudogene. The CDR3 contains 13 residues.